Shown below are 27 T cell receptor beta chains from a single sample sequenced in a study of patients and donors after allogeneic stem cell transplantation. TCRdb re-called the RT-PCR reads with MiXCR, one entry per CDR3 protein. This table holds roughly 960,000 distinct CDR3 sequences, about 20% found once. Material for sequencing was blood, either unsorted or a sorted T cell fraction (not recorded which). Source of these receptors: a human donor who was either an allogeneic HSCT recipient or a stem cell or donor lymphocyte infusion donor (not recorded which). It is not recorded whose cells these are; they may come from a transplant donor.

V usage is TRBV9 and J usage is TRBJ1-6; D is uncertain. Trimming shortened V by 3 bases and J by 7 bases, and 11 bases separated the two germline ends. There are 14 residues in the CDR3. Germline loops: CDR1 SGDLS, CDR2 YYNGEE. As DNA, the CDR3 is TGTGCCAGCAGCGGCGGACTTGGGAATTCACCCCTCCACTTT. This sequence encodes CASSGGLGNSPLHF.

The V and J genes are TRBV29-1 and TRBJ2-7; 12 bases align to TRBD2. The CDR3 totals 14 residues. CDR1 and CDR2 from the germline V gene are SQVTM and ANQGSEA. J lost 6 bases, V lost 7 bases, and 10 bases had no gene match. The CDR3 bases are TGCAGCGCCCGGACTAGCGGGACAAGTGGCGAGCAGTACTTC. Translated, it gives CSARTSGTSGEQYF.

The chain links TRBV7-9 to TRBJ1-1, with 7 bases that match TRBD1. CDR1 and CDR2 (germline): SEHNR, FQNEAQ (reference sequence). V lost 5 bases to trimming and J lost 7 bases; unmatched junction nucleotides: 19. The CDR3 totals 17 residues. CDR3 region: CASSARGQVSGFGEAFF. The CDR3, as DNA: TGTGCCAGCAGCGCGCGAGGACAGGTGTCGGGATTCGGTGAAGCTTTCTTT.

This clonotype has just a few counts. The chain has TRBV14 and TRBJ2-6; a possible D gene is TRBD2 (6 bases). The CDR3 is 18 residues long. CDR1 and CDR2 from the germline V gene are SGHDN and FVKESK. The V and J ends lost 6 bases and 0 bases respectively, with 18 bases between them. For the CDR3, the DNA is TGTGCCAGCAGTTTTCGGAGGGACCCTTACTCTGGGGCCAACGTCCTGACTTTC. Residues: CASSFRRDPYSGANVLTF.

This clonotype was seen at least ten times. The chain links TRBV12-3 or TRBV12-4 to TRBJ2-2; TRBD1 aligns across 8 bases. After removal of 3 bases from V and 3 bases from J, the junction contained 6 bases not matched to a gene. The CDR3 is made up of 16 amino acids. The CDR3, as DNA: TGTGCCAGCAGTTTGGAGCCCAGGGGGCACACCGGGGAGCTGTTTTTT. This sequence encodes CASSLEPRGHTGELFF.

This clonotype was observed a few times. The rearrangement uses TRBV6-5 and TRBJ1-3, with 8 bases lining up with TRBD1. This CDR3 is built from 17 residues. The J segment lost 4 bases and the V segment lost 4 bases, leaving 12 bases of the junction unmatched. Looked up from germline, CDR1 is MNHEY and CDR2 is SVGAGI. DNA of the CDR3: TGTGCCAGCAGTTCACTACCCGGATGGGACAGGGGAAACACCATATATTTT. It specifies CASSSLPGWDRGNTIYF.

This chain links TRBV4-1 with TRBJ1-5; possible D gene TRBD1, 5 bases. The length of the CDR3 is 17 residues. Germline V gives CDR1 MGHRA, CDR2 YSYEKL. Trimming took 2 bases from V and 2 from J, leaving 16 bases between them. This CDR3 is CASSQPGGGRGNQPQHF. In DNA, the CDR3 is TGCGCCAGCAGCCAACCCGGCGGGGGACGTGGCAATCAGCCCCAGCATTTT.

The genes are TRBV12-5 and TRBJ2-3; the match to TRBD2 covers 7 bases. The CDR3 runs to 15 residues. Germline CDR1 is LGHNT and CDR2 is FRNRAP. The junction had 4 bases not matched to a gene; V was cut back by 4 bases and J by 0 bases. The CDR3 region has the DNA TGTGCTAGTGGTTCGGGACTAAGTAGCACAGATACGCAGTATTTT. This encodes CASGSGLSSTDTQYF.

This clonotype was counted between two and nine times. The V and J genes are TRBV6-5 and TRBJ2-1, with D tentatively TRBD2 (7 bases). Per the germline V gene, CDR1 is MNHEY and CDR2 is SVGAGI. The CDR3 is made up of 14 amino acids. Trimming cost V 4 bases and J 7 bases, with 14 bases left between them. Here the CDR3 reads CASSSPGRGNEQFF. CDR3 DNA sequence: TGTGCCAGCAGTTCCCCGGGGAGGGGGAATGAGCAGTTCTTC.

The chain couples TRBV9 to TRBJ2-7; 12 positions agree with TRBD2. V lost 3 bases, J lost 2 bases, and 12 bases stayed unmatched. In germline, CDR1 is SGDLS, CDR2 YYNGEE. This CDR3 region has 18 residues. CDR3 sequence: CASSGRGLAGSTPYEQYF. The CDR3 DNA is TGTGCCAGCAGCGGGAGAGGACTAGCGGGGTCAACCCCCTACGAGCAGTACTTC. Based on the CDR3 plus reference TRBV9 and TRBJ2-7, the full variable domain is DSGVTQTPKHLITATGQRVTLRCSPRSGDLSVYWYQQSLDQGLQFLIQYYNGEERAKGNILERFSAQQFPDLHSELNLSSLELGDSALYFCASSGRGLAGSTPYEQYFGPGTRLTVT.

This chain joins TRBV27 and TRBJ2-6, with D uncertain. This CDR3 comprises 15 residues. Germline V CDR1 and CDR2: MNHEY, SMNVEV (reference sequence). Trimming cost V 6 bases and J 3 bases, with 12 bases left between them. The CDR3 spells CASSPGWGGANVLTF. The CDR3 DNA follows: TGTGCCAGCAGCCCTGGGTGGGGTGGGGCCAACGTCCTGACTTTC.

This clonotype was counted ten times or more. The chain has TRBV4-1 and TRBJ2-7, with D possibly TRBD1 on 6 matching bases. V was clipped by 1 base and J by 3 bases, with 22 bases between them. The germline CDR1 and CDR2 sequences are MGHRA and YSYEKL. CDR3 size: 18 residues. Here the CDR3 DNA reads TGCGCCAGCAGCCAAGTTCCCTACCCCTACAGGGACAACTACGAGCAGTACTTC. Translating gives CASSQVPYPYRDNYEQYF.

CDR3 amino acids: CASSFRRTSSERTF. The CDR3 region has the DNA TGTGCCAGCAGTTTCCGGAGAACCTCTTCGGAGAGGACCTTC. The chain couples TRBV12-3 or TRBV12-4 to TRBJ1-2; no reliable D call. The CDR3 runs 14 residues. Trimming removed 3 bases at V and 14 bases at J, with 22 bases between.

CDR3 in amino acids: CASSFLGAEQYF. As DNA, the CDR3 is TGCGCCAGCAGCTTCTTGGGAGCCGAGCAGTACTTC. The chain recombines TRBV5-1 with TRBJ2-7, with a tentative D call TRBD2 (5 bases). Germline CDR1 is SGHRS and CDR2 is YFSETQ. The CDR3 runs 12 residues. V lost 2 bases and J lost 6, with 9 bases in between.

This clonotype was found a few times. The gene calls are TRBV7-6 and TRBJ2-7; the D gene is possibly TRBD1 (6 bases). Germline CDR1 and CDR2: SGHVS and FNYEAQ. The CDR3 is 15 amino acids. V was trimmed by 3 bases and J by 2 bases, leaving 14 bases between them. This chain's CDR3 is CASSFTGKEAYEQYF. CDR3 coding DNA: TGTGCCAGCAGCTTCACAGGGAAGGAGGCCTACGAGCAGTACTTC.

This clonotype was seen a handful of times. This chain's CDR3 is CSARRDGGMNSNQPQHF. The CDR3 nucleotides are TGCAGTGCCCGACGGGACGGCGGAATGAATAGCAATCAGCCCCAGCATTTT. The gene calls are TRBV20-1 and TRBJ1-5; maybe TRBD1 (5 bases). The V end was cut by 6 bases, the J end by 0 bases, with 21 bases between. The CDR3 is 17 amino acids. The germline V gene has CDR1 DFQATT and CDR2 SNEGSKA (reference sequence).

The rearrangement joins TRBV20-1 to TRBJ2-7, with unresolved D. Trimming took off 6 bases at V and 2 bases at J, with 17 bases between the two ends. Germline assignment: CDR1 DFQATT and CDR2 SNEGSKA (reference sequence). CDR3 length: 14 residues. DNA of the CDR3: TGCAGTGCCCAAAAGGACGTATCACCCTACGAGCAGTACTTC. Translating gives CSAQKDVSPYEQYF.

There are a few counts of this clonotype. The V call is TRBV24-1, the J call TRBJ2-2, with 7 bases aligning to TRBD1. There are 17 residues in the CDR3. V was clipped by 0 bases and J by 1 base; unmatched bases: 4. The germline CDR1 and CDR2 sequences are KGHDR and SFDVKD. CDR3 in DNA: TGTGCCACCAGTGATTTGCACCGACAGGGGAACACCGGGGAGCTGTTTTTT. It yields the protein CATSDLHRQGNTGELFF.

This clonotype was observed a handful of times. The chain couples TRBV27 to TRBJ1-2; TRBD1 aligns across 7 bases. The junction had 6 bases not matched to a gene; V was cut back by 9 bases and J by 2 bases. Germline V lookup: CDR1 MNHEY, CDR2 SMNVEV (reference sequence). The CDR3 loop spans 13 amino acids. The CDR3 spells CASRTGENYGYTF. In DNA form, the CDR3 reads TGTGCCAGTAGGACAGGAGAAAACTATGGCTACACCTTC.

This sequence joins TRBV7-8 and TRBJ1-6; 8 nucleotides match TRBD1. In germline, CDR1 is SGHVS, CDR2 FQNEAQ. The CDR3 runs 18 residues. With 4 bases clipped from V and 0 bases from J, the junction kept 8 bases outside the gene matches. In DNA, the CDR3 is TGTGCCAGCAGCTACCAAAGACAGGGGAGCTCCTATAATTCACCCCTCCACTTT. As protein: CASSYQRQGSSYNSPLHF.

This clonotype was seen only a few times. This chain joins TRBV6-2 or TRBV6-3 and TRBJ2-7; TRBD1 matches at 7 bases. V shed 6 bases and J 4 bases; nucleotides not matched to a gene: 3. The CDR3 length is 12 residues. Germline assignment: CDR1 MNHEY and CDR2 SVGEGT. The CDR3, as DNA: TGTGCCAGCAGGGACAGGAGGTACGAGCAGTACTTC. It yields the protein CASRDRRYEQYF.

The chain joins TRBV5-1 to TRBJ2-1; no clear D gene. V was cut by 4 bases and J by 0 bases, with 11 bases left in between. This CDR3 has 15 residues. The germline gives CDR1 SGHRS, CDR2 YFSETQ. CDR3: CASSDGVSSYNEQFF. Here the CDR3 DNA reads TGCGCCAGCAGCGATGGGGTGAGCTCCTACAATGAGCAGTTCTTC. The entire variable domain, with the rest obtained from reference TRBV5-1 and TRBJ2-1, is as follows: KAGVTQTPRYLIKTRGQQVTLSCSPISGHRSVSWYQQTPGQGLQFLFEYFSETQRNKGNFPGRFSGRQFSNSRSEMNVSTLELGDSALYLCASSDGVSSYNEQFFGPGTRLTVL.

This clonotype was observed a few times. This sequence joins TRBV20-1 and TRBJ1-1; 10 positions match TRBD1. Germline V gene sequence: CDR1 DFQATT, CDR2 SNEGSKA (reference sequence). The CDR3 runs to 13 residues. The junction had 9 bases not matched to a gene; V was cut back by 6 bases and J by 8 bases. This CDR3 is CSAAPDRGSEAFF. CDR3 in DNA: TGCAGTGCAGCCCCGGACAGGGGGTCCGAAGCTTTCTTT.

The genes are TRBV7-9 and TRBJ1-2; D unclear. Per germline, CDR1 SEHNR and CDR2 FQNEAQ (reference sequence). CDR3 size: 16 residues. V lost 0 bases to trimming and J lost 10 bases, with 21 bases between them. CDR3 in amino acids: CASSLALPSWATNYTF. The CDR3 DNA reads TGTGCCAGCAGCTTAGCGCTGCCGAGCTGGGCTACGAACTACACCTTC. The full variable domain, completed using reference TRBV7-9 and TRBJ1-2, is DTGVSQNPRHKITKRGQNVTFRCDPISEHNRLYWYRQTLGQGPEFLTYFQNEAQLEKSRLLSDRFSAERPKGSFSTLEIQRTEQGDSAMYLCASSLALPSWATNYTFGSGTRLTVV.

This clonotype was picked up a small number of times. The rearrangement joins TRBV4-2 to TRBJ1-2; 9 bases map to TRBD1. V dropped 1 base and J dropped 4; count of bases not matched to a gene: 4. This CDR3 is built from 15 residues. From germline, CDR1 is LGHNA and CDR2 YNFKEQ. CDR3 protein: CASSQGETGGYGYTF. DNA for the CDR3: TGTGCCAGCAGCCAAGGCGAGACAGGGGGCTATGGCTACACCTTC.

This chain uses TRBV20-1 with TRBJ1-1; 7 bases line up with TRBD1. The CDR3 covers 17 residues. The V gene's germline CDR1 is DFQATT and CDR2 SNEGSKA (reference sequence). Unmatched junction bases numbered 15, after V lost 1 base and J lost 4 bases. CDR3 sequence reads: CSARAGRGQFSGTEAFF. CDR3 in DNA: TGCAGTGCTAGAGCTGGACGGGGACAGTTCTCGGGCACTGAAGCTTTCTTT.

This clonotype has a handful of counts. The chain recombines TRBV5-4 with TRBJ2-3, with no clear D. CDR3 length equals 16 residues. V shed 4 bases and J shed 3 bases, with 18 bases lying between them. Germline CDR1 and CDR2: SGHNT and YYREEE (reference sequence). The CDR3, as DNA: TGTGCCAGCAGCCTCAATCGGGCCGCAGAGACAGATACGCAGTATTTT. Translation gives CASSLNRAAETDTQYF.